Presented here are 29 T cell receptor beta chains from one specimen sequenced in a study of cytomegalovirus exposure and HLA in healthy donors. The PCR contained 60 Vbeta and 13 Jbeta primers. TCRdb keeps only in-frame clones here, not all; method: immunoSEQ multiplex PCR. The sample includes approximately 180,000 clones, 84% of them seen just once. The sample consisted of PBMCs. Receptors originate from a girl between 5 and 17 years old in good health and CMV-seropositive.

V gene TRBV7-2 combines with J gene TRBJ2-3, with TRBD1 as a possible D gene (5 bases). Trimming shortened V by 3 bases and J by 3 bases, and 13 bases separated the two germline ends. Per germline, CDR1 SGHTA and CDR2 FQGNSA. There are 15 residues in the CDR3. The CDR3 sequence: CASSLQGKRTDTQYF. The CDR3 region has the DNA TGTGCCAGCAGCTTGCAGGGAAAGAGAACAGATACGCAGTATTTT.

J is TRBJ1-2 and V is TRBV27; 11 bases fit TRBD1. Looked up from germline, CDR1 is MNHEY and CDR2 is SMNVEV (reference sequence). The CDR3 contains 15 residues. The junction had 3 bases not matched to a gene; V was cut back by 2 bases and J by 4 bases. The CDR3 DNA is TGTGCCAGCAGTTTAGAAGGGACAGGGGGCTATGGCTACACCTTC. Residues: CASSLEGTGGYGYTF.

The rearrangement uses TRBV9 and TRBJ2-3; TRBD1 agrees at 8 bases. This CDR3 contains 15 residues. Germline V gene data show CDR1 as SGDLS and CDR2 as YYNGEE. The trim removed 4 bases at V and 0 bases at J, leaving 4 bases unmatched. CDR3 DNA: TGTGCCAGCAGCAGGACAGGGACTAGCACAGATACGCAGTATTTT. Translated: CASSRTGTSTDTQYF.

The chain uses TRBV9 and TRBJ1-1, with 7 bases that match TRBD1. V dropped 0 bases and J dropped 0; count of bases not matched to a gene: 5. Looked up from germline, CDR1 is SGDLS and CDR2 is YYNGEE. The CDR3 length is 16 residues. The CDR3 sequence is CASSVEGQPLNTEAFF. CDR3 nucleotides: TGTGCCAGCAGCGTAGAGGGACAGCCCCTGAACACTGAAGCTTTCTTT.

The V gene is TRBV9, the J gene TRBJ1-1; TRBD1 agrees at 7 bases. V lost 2 bases and J lost 6; bases outside the gene matches: 1. Per germline, CDR1 SGDLS and CDR2 YYNGEE. The CDR3 loop spans 12 amino acids. The CDR3 loop reads CASSVTGAEAFF. The CDR3 DNA reads as TGTGCCAGCAGCGTTACAGGGGCTGAAGCTTTCTTT.

The chain couples TRBV5-6 to TRBJ1-1; D is unresolved. V lost 4 bases, J lost 4 bases, and 8 bases lay in between. CDR3 length: 12 residues. Looked up from germline, CDR1 is SGHDT and CDR2 is YYEEEE. CDR3 DNA sequence: TGTGCCAGCAGCAGACTTTTCACTGAAGCTTTCTTT. It encodes CASSRLFTEAFF.

The chain is built from TRBV5-1 and TRBJ1-2; D unclear. Trimming removed 2 bases at V and 3 bases at J, with 8 bases between. Per the germline V gene, CDR1 is SGHRS and CDR2 is YFSETQ. The CDR3 length is 13 residues. CDR3 nucleotide sequence: TGCGCCAGCAGCTTCCCAGGTGACTATGGCTACACCTTC. Translation: CASSFPGDYGYTF.

A single count supports this clone. The rearrangement uses TRBV5-6 and TRBJ2-7, with 9 bases that match TRBD1. Trimming cost V 3 bases and J 5 bases; bases outside gene matches: 6. Germline V gene data show CDR1 as SGHDT and CDR2 as YYEEEE. CDR3 length: 14 residues. CDR3 amino acids: CASSSPGQGDEQYF. Written as DNA, the CDR3 is TGTGCCAGCAGCTCTCCGGGACAGGGCGACGAGCAGTACTTC. Supplemented by reference TRBV5-6 and TRBJ2-7, the full variable domain reads DAGVTQSPTHLIKTRGQQVTLRCSPKSGHDTVSWYQQALGQGPQFIFQYYEEEERQRGNFPDRFSGHQFPNYSSELNVNALLLGDSALYLCASSSPGQGDEQYFGPGTRLTVT.

The chain uses TRBV7-2 and TRBJ1-2; a possible D gene is TRBD1 (5 bases). Trimming left V 0 bases short and J 0 bases short, with 11 bases between. The CDR3 is made up of 16 amino acids. Germline assignment: CDR1 SGHTA and CDR2 FQGNSA. CDR3 DNA: TGTGCCAGCAGCTTAGCGGCGGGGACCCCTAACTATGGCTACACCTTC. The encoded protein is CASSLAAGTPNYGYTF.

The gene calls are TRBV6-5 and TRBJ1-4, with unresolved D. Germline CDR1 reads MNHEY; CDR2 reads SVGAGI. V gave up 0 bases and J gave up 13 bases, with 12 bases separating them. The CDR3 spans 13 residues. This CDR3 is CASSYSITGILFF. The CDR3 DNA reads TGTGCCAGCAGTTACTCGATAACCGGTATACTGTTTTTT.

The chain has TRBV2 and TRBJ1-1; 7 bases map to TRBD1. CDR1 SNHLY and CDR2 FYNNEI come from the germline V gene. V gave up 8 bases and J gave up 0 bases; unmatched junction bases: 15. This CDR3 is 17 amino acids long. CDR3 sequence: CASQPGQEGNMNTEAFF. As DNA, the CDR3 is TGTGCCAGCCAGCCTGGACAGGAGGGAAACATGAACACTGAAGCTTTCTTT.

The chain combines TRBV13 with TRBJ2-7; TRBD2 might be the D (7 bases). The CDR3 extends over 15 amino acids. Germline lookup yields CDR1 PRHDT and CDR2 FYEKMQ (reference sequence). Trimming pared 5 bases from V and 2 bases from J, leaving 16 bases between. The CDR3 loop is CASSLRGALTYEQYF. In DNA form, the CDR3 reads TGTGCCAGCAGCCTCCGGGGGGCGCTTACCTACGAGCAGTACTTC.

This clone appeared a single time. The chain carries TRBV19 and TRBJ1-4, with TRBD1 matching over 9 bases. The V gene's germline CDR1 is LNHDA and CDR2 SQIVND (reference sequence). This CDR3 region has 14 residues. V lost 1 base and J lost 8; bases outside the gene matches: 2. For the CDR3, the DNA is TGTGCCAGTAGTATAGGGGACAGGGAAGAAAAACTGTTTTTT. As protein: CASSIGDREEKLFF.

This chain connects TRBV30 to TRBJ2-5; no firm D call. CDR1 is GTSNPN and CDR2 is SVGIG in the germline V gene (reference sequence). The CDR3 has 14 residues. Trimming left V 3 bases short and J 5 bases short, with 16 bases between. The CDR3 sequence: CAWSRAGESETQYF. The DNA of the CDR3 is TGTGCCTGGAGCCGAGCAGGCGAGAGTGAGACCCAGTACTTC.

The chain carries TRBV5-1 and TRBJ1-2; 8 bases match TRBD1. CDR3 size: 15 residues. With V trimmed by 4 bases and J by 1 base, 6 bases remained unmatched. The germline gives CDR1 SGHRS, CDR2 YFSETQ. The chain's CDR3 is CASSLTGQDNYGYTF. CDR3 sequence (DNA): TGCGCCAGCAGCCTCACGGGACAGGATAACTATGGCTACACCTTC.

The chain joins TRBV29-1 to TRBJ2-7; 11 nucleotides align to TRBD2. The CDR3 is made up of 14 amino acids. The germline CDR1 and CDR2 sequences are SQVTM and ANQGSEA. The J segment lost 3 bases and the V segment lost 2 bases, leaving 3 bases of the junction unmatched. This CDR3 reads CSVELAGGSYEQYF. DNA of the CDR3: TGCAGCGTTGAACTAGCGGGGGGCAGCTACGAGCAGTACTTC.

The genes are TRBV4-2 and TRBJ1-1, with 8 bases lining up with TRBD1. The CDR3 is made up of 16 amino acids. With 1 base clipped from V and 3 bases from J, the junction kept 7 bases outside the gene matches. The germline V gene has CDR1 LGHNA and CDR2 YNFKEQ. CDR3 sequence (DNA): TGTGCCAGCAGCCAAGTTCAGGGGGCGAGAGACACTGAAGCTTTCTTT. This encodes CASSQVQGARDTEAFF.

This sequence joins TRBV18 and TRBJ1-2; D not certain. V lost 8 bases and J 2 bases, leaving 12 bases between the germline ends. The CDR3 runs to 13 residues. Germline values: CDR1 KGHSH, CDR2 LQKENI. Written as DNA, the CDR3 is TGTGCCAGCCGTGAACTGGTAAACTATGGCTACACCTTC. Translated: CASRELVNYGYTF. The variable domain in full, completed from reference TRBV18 and TRBJ1-2, reads NAGVMQNPRHLVRRRGQEARLRCSPMKGHSHVYWYRQLPEEGLKFMVYLQKENIIDESGMPKERFSAEFPKEGPSILRIQQVVRGDSAAYFCASRELVNYGYTFGSGTRLTVV.

This sequence joins TRBV7-8 and TRBJ1-1, with a tentative D call TRBD1 (5 bases). CDR3 size: 15 residues. Germline CDR1 is SGHVS and CDR2 is FQNEAQ. The ends were cut back, 1 base at V and 4 bases at J, with 13 bases in the middle. In DNA form, the CDR3 reads TGTGCCAGCAGCTTAGACAGGCAGGGTGGCACTGAAGCTTTCTTT. Translated, it gives CASSLDRQGGTEAFF.

This CDR3 is CASSLWRTEAFF. Written as DNA, the CDR3 is TGTGCCAGCAGCTTGTGGCGGACTGAAGCTTTCTTT. This sequence joins TRBV5-6 and TRBJ1-1; no reliable D call. The CDR3 runs to 12 residues. In germline, CDR1 is SGHDT, CDR2 YYEEEE. The V end lost 1 base, the J end lost 5 bases, and 6 bases lay between the germline ends.

The chain is built from TRBV28 and TRBJ1-2; D ambiguous. V was trimmed by 7 bases and J by 6 bases, leaving 15 bases between them. The CDR3 loop spans 13 amino acids. Germline CDR1 is MDHEN and CDR2 is SYDVKM. CDR3 amino acids: CASTRVEDDGYTF. The CDR3 DNA sequence: TGTGCCAGCACCCGGGTGGAAGACGATGGCTACACCTTC.

The chain uses TRBV19 and TRBJ1-5; tentative D call: TRBD1 (6 bases). This CDR3 is built from 19 residues. Per germline, CDR1 LNHDA and CDR2 SQIVND (reference sequence). V was clipped by 3 bases and J by 0 bases, with 21 bases between them. The CDR3 DNA is TGTGCCAGTAGTATCCGGGACATAAACTCCGGGTATAGCAATCAGCCCCAGCATTTT. Its translation: CASSIRDINSGYSNQPQHF.

The V call is TRBV27, the J call TRBJ1-4; D possibly corresponds to TRBD1 (5 bases). Germline V gene sequence: CDR1 MNHEY, CDR2 SMNVEV (reference sequence). The CDR3 covers 14 residues. V shed 6 bases and J shed 0 bases, with 8 bases lying between them. Written as DNA, the CDR3 is TGTGCCAGCAGGGGGCAGGCAACTAATGAAAAACTGTTTTTT. It is translated as CASRGQATNEKLFF.

This chain uses TRBV2 with TRBJ1-2; the match to TRBD1 covers 9 bases. The germline gives CDR1 SNHLY, CDR2 FYNNEI. The CDR3 loop spans 15 amino acids. Trimming removed 6 bases from V and 6 bases from J; junction bases left unmatched: 11. The CDR3 DNA follows: TGTGCCAGCAGCGTAGAAATCGGGACAGGGAATGGCTACACCTTC. Its translation is CASSVEIGTGNGYTF.

V is TRBV6-1 and J is TRBJ2-1, with D possibly being TRBD1 (6 bases). Trimming stripped 1 base from V and 2 bases from J, with 12 bases between. The CDR3 totals 16 residues. CDR1 and CDR2 from the germline V gene are MNHNS and SASEGT. The DNA of the CDR3 is TGTGCCAGCAGTGAAGTTTTACAGGGAGCCTACAATGAGCAGTTCTTC. This codes for CASSEVLQGAYNEQFF.

The gene calls are TRBV10-1 and TRBJ2-2; a weak D match, TRBD2 (6 bases). From germline, CDR1 is WNHNN and CDR2 SYGVQD (reference sequence). V was clipped by 0 bases and J by 5 bases, with 13 bases between them. CDR3 length: 16 amino acids. CDR3 coding DNA: TGCGCCAGCAGTGAGTCGACGGGGAGGTTTACCGGGGAGCTGTTTTTT. Its protein product is CASSESTGRFTGELFF.

The CDR3 spells CASSPGTGGGSYEQYF. The CDR3, as DNA: TGTGCCAGCAGCCCCGGGACAGGGGGGGGTTCCTACGAGCAGTACTTC. The chain joins TRBV5-4 to TRBJ2-7; 11 bases align to TRBD1. The CDR3 length is 16 residues. Per the germline V gene, CDR1 is SGHNT and CDR2 is YYREEE (reference sequence). The V segment lost 4 bases and the J segment 1 base; nucleotides outside the gene matches: 7.

This CDR3 reads CASSLAGTGGKNEQFF. The DNA of the CDR3 is TGCGCCAGCAGCTTGGCCGGGACAGGGGGTAAAAATGAGCAGTTCTTC. V is TRBV5-1 and J is TRBJ2-1; 11 bases are shared with TRBD1. V trimming: 0 bases; J trimming: 7 bases; junction bases outside the gene matches: 6. Looked up from germline, CDR1 is SGHRS and CDR2 is YFSETQ. The CDR3 contains 16 residues.

Only one count was recorded for this clone. This chain links TRBV4-1 with TRBJ2-4; 7 nucleotides match TRBD1. CDR1 MGHRA and CDR2 YSYEKL come from the germline V gene. There are 16 residues in the CDR3. With V trimmed by 0 bases and J by 8 bases, 10 bases remained unmatched. CDR3 region: CASSQERGRRVDIQYF. CDR3 bases: TGCGCCAGCAGCCAAGAGAGGGGGCGCCGAGTTGACATTCAGTACTTC.